This T cell receptor beta chain originates from a study of cytomegalovirus exposure and HLA in healthy donors. Study-level findings and limits: Among TCR beta chains, those listed as cytomegalovirus-associated numbered around 160. The study found most TCR sequences rare, yet found some public TCRs in many donors.

This CDR3 contains 14 residues. With respect to this clone: The antigen remains undetermined.

The assay was immunoSEQ multiplex PCR, and TCRdb's table has in-frame clones only and misses some. The sample shows about 62,000 clones, roughly 94% of them seen only once. Donors were drawn from the approximately 110-subject validation cohort, separate from the roughly 700-subject first cohort. Sequencing was done on a sample of PBMCs. The TCR sequence derives from a woman younger than 35 in good health and CMV-seropositive. This chain links TRBV21-1 with TRBJ2-5; the table's D call, TRBD2, was not checked against the DNA. TRBV21-1 is tagged as a pseudogene. CDR3 DNA sequence: TGTGCCATCCACGCTGGGACGGCGGGGGAGACCCAGTACTTC. Translating gives CAIHAGTAGETQYF.